This passage covers 28 T cell receptor beta chains from one sample sequenced in a study of neurological immune-mediated disorders. One entry per CDR3 protein results from TCRdb running MiXCR on the 5' RACE reads. Of 55,000 to 75,000 distinct CDR3 sequences detected, less than 2.5% appear once; the ten largest clones hold approximately 3%. Specimen: PBMCs. Receptors originate from a man aged 45-65 years with multiple sclerosis.

The table lists this clonotype with many counts. V is TRBV20-1 and J is TRBJ2-7; 7 nucleotides agree with TRBD2. Germline trimming cut 6 bases from V and 6 bases from J; bases unmatched to any gene: 14. The V gene's germline CDR1 is DFQATT and CDR2 SNEGSKA (reference sequence). The CDR3 runs to 14 residues. CDR3: CSAKGLGGVGEQYF. The CDR3 DNA reads TGCAGTGCCAAAGGACTAGGCGGGGTAGGCGAGCAGTACTTC.

This clonotype was seen repeatedly, ten times or more. The CDR3 region is CASSALGGAGNQPQHF. For the CDR3, the DNA is TGTGCCAGCAGCGCGCTGGGCGGGGCCGGCAATCAGCCCCAGCATTTT. The chain combines TRBV21-1 with TRBJ1-5; the D call in the table, TRBD1, was not verified against the DNA. TRBV21-1 counts as a pseudogene. The CDR3 totals 16 residues.

This clonotype occurred many times. Just one base apart from a much larger clone, this may be a read error. The chain employs TRBV20-1 and TRBJ1-2; TRBD1 aligns across 10 bases. The germline V gene encodes CDR1 DFQATT and CDR2 SNEGSKA (reference sequence). Trimming removed 4 bases from V and 14 bases from J; junction bases left unmatched: 7. The CDR3 is 11 residues long. The CDR3, as DNA: TGCAGTGCTACCTCGGGACAGGGGTTAACCTTC. As protein: CSATSGQGLTF.

The table lists this clonotype with many counts. The chain joins TRBV29-1 to TRBJ1-1; perhaps TRBD1 as D (5 bases). The V gene lost 4 bases and the J gene lost 4 bases, with 13 bases spanning the gap. Germline lookup yields CDR1 SQVTM and CDR2 ANQGSEA. The CDR3 length is 13 residues. Here the CDR3 DNA reads TGCAGCGTTGTAGAGGGGATTGTCACTGAAGCTTTCTTT. Protein: CSVVEGIVTEAFF.

This clonotype was found many times. The V and J genes are TRBV6-2 or TRBV6-3 and TRBJ2-5; D call uncertain. Germline V CDR1 and CDR2: MNHEY, SVGEGT. Trimming pared 5 bases from V and 3 bases from J, leaving 4 bases between. The CDR3 consists of 11 residues. The CDR3 DNA reads as TGTGCCAGCAGTCCTAAAGAGACCCAGTACTTC. This sequence encodes CASSPKETQYF.

A note on this clonotype: A read error is possible here, since a much larger clone lies one base away. This chain links TRBV15 with TRBJ2-7, with D possibly called TRBD1 or TRBD2 (5 bases each). V gave up 1 base and J gave up 2 bases, with 9 bases separating them. This CDR3 has 14 residues. The germline V gene has CDR1 LNHNV and CDR2 YYDKDF (reference sequence). CDR3 protein: CATSRGKGPYEQYF. In DNA, the CDR3 is TGTGCCACCAGCAGAGGAAAGGGACCCTACGAGCAGTACTTC.

Ten or more counts support this clonotype. This chain links TRBV20-1 with TRBJ1-4; 7 positions match TRBD1. From germline, CDR1 is DFQATT and CDR2 SNEGSKA (reference sequence). The CDR3 is 13 amino acids. The ends lost 7 bases at V and 7 bases at J; junction bases unmatched: 9. The CDR3 loop is CSVLDRRGEKLFF. The DNA for the CDR3 is TGCAGTGTTTTGGACAGGAGGGGTGAAAAACTGTTTTTT.

At least ten counts were recorded for this clonotype. The rearrangement uses TRBV12-3 or TRBV12-4 and TRBJ1-5; D call uncertain. There are 11 residues in the CDR3. The V end was cut by 2 bases, the J end by 6 bases, with 2 bases between. CDR3 sequence (DNA): TGTGCCAGCAGTTTATTTCAGCCCCAGCATTTT. Translating gives CASSLFQPQHF.

This clonotype occurred many times. The V and J genes are TRBV4-2 and TRBJ2-1; D gene ambiguous. Trimming stripped 1 base from V and 7 bases from J, with 14 bases between. Germline V CDR1 and CDR2: LGHNA, YNFKEQ. The CDR3 totals 15 residues. The DNA for the CDR3 is TGTGCCAGCAGCCAAGGGGCCTTCAAGAAAAATGAGCAGTTCTTC. It specifies CASSQGAFKKNEQFF.

This clonotype occurred many times. The rearrangement joins TRBV10-3 to TRBJ2-7; D not certain. V gave up 0 bases and J gave up 6 bases, with 9 bases separating them. In germline, CDR1 is ENHRY, CDR2 SYGVKD. The CDR3 totals 13 residues. The CDR3, as DNA: TGTGCCATCAGTGAGTCTATGGCCGGCGAGCAGTACTTC. It yields the protein CAISESMAGEQYF.

The sample holds many counts of this clonotype. The V and J genes are TRBV3-1 and TRBJ2-2; D is perhaps TRBD2 (5 bases). Looked up from germline, CDR1 is LGHDT and CDR2 is YNNKEL (reference sequence). CDR3 size: 14 residues. V was shortened by 3 bases and J by 1 base, with 6 bases between the two germline ends. The CDR3 DNA reads TGTGCCAGCAGCCAGGGGAGGAACACCGGGGAGCTGTTTTTT. It encodes CASSQGRNTGELFF.

This clonotype was seen ten or more times. V is TRBV7-7 and J is TRBJ2-7; 8 bases align to TRBD1. There are 15 residues in the CDR3. The V and J ends lost 5 bases and 0 bases, in that order; junction bases with no gene match: 6. CDR1 is SSHAT and CDR2 is FNYEAQ in the germline V gene (reference sequence). CDR3 DNA: TGTGCCAGCAGCCAAGGACAGGGCAGCTCCTACGAGCAGTACTTC. Amino acids: CASSQGQGSSYEQYF. Full variable domain (missing parts from reference TRBV7-7 and TRBJ2-7): GAGVSQSPRYKVTKRGQDVTLRCDPISSHATLYWYQQALGQGPEFLTYFNYEAQPDKSGLPSDRFSAERPEGSISTLTIQRTEQRDSAMYRCASSQGQGSSYEQYFGPGTRLTVT.

Only a few counts were recorded for this clonotype. The gene calls are TRBV12-3 or TRBV12-4 and TRBJ2-5; 10 nucleotides align to TRBD1. The CDR3 is 15 residues long. Unmatched junction bases numbered 4, after V lost 2 bases and J lost 4 bases. The CDR3 nucleotides are TGTGCCAGCAGTTTAAGGGGACAGGGGAGAGAGACCCAGTACTTC. This sequence encodes CASSLRGQGRETQYF.

This clonotype was recorded at least ten times. A much larger clone sits a single nucleotide away, making a read error possible. The conserved closing phenylalanine or tryptophan is absent in this CDR3, likely reflecting a read error. The chain links TRBV6-5 to TRBJ2-6; D is uncertain. Germline CDR1 reads MNHEY; CDR2 reads SVGAGI. Trimming removed 4 bases at V and 1 base at J, with 2 bases between. The CDR3 extends over 13 amino acids. CDR3 nucleotide sequence: TGTGCCAGCAGTTTATCTGGGGCCAACGTCCTGACTTGC. This sequence encodes CASSLSGANVLTC.

A few counts support this clonotype. The chain uses TRBV27 and TRBJ1-1; 8 bases fit TRBD1. The CDR3 loop spans 12 amino acids. CDR1 is MNHEY, CDR2 SMNVEV, per germline (reference sequence). The J segment lost 10 bases and the V segment lost 6 bases, leaving 7 bases of the junction unmatched. CDR3 in amino acids: CASSPGGSGAFF. Written as DNA, the CDR3 is TGTGCCAGCAGCCCAGGGGGCTCCGGAGCTTTCTTT.

Many counts were recorded for this clonotype. This chain connects TRBV7-2 to TRBJ2-7; 7 nucleotides align to TRBD1. Trimming cost V 8 bases and J 2 bases; bases outside gene matches: 12. Germline loops: CDR1 SGHTA, CDR2 FQGNSA. This CDR3 has 15 amino acids. CDR3 coding DNA: TGTGCCAGCGGAATACAGGGGATTCTGACCTACGAGCAGTACTTC. Translation gives CASGIQGILTYEQYF.

This clonotype appeared many times. The CDR3 region has the DNA TGTGCCAGCAGCTCAAAGAACACTGAAGCTTTCTTT. It codes for CASSSKNTEAFF. The V gene is TRBV13, the J gene TRBJ1-1; no clear D. In germline, CDR1 is PRHDT, CDR2 FYEKMQ (reference sequence). Trimming took 4 bases from V and 1 from J, leaving 4 bases between them. The CDR3 has 12 residues.

This clonotype was seen a few times. The rearrangement joins TRBV30 to TRBJ1-2, with D possibly TRBD1 on 5 matching bases. The germline V and J ends were trimmed by 2 bases and 0 bases, with 16 bases remaining between them. Looked up from germline, CDR1 is GTSNPN and CDR2 is SVGIG (reference sequence). The CDR3 has 16 residues. In DNA form, the CDR3 reads TGTGCCTGGAGTCATATTTCGGGGGTAACTAACTATGGCTACACCTTC. Protein sequence: CAWSHISGVTNYGYTF.

This clonotype appeared many times. V and J are TRBV12-3 or TRBV12-4 and TRBJ2-5; maybe TRBD2 (7 bases). The V and J ends lost 6 bases and 2 bases respectively, with 16 bases between them. The CDR3 has 15 residues. The CDR3 region is CASSRGGVRQETQYF. Written as DNA, the CDR3 is TGTGCCAGCAGCCGAGGGGGGGTCCGACAAGAGACCCAGTACTTC.

This clonotype was seen at least ten times. This chain links TRBV10-3 with TRBJ2-5, with D hard to call. CDR1 is ENHRY and CDR2 is SYGVKD in the germline V gene. V was pared by 0 bases and J by 5 bases, with 7 bases between. The CDR3 covers 13 residues. The CDR3, as DNA: TGTGCCATCAGTGAGTCGAGATCGGAGACCCAGTACTTC. Encoded protein: CAISESRSETQYF.

This clonotype was observed at least ten times. The V gene is TRBV3-1, the J gene TRBJ2-7; 9 bases align to TRBD1. The CDR3 runs to 15 residues. With V trimmed by 3 bases and J by 1 base, 4 bases remained unmatched. Germline V gives CDR1 LGHDT, CDR2 YNNKEL (reference sequence). CDR3 amino acids: CASSQGTGRSYEQYF. The DNA for the CDR3 is TGTGCCAGCAGCCAGGGGACAGGGCGATCCTACGAGCAGTACTTC.

This clonotype was counted ten times or more. The chain employs TRBV4-3 and TRBJ1-5, with D unclear. Between the trimmed V and J ends, which lost 3 bases and 2 bases, there was a span of 11 bases. The CDR3 contains 15 residues. Germline V gives CDR1 LGHNA, CDR2 YSLEER. CDR3 region: CASSQSDGRNQPQHF. The CDR3 coding sequence is TGCGCCAGCAGCCAGTCGGACGGGCGCAATCAGCCCCAGCATTTT.

This clonotype was found many times. J is TRBJ1-3 and V is TRBV20-1; D gene ambiguous. The CDR3 has 15 amino acids. Trimming stripped 3 bases from V and 0 bases from J, with 12 bases between. Germline loops: CDR1 DFQATT, CDR2 SNEGSKA (reference sequence). The DNA of the CDR3 is TGCAGTGCTAGTGCCACTCCTGGCTCTGGAAACACCATATATTTT. It is translated as CSASATPGSGNTIYF.

The table lists this clonotype with many counts. J is TRBJ2-5 and V is TRBV7-2, with D tentatively TRBD1 (5 bases). Trimming removed 4 bases from V and 0 bases from J, with 6 bases in between. In germline, CDR1 is SGHTA, CDR2 FQGNSA. The CDR3 loop spans 13 amino acids. CDR3 sequence (DNA): TGTGCCAGCAGCTGGACAAACCAAGAGACCCAGTACTTC. It codes for CASSWTNQETQYF.

This clonotype was observed many times. V gene TRBV9 combines with J gene TRBJ2-3; weak D call: TRBD2 (6 bases). This CDR3 has 17 residues. Germline V CDR1 and CDR2: SGDLS, YYNGEE. V was shortened by 2 bases and J by 2 bases, with 18 bases between the two germline ends. The CDR3, as DNA: TGTGCCAGCAGCGTGAGGGGTACTAGCTGGGACACAGATACGCAGTATTTT. It yields the protein CASSVRGTSWDTDTQYF.

Many counts were recorded for this clonotype. The rearrangement joins TRBV7-9 to TRBJ2-1; the match to TRBD2 covers 9 bases. CDR1 and CDR2 (germline): SEHNR, FQNEAQ (reference sequence). The J segment lost 5 bases and the V segment lost 0 bases, leaving 8 bases of the junction unmatched. This CDR3 spans 17 amino acids. CDR3 DNA sequence: TGTGCCAGCAGCTTAGCGCTGGGACTAGCAAACGACAATGAGCAGTTCTTC. This codes for CASSLALGLANDNEQFF. Together with reference TRBV7-9 and TRBJ2-1, the CDR3 gives the full variable domain: DTGVSQNPRHKITKRGQNVTFRCDPISEHNRLYWYRQTLGQGPEFLTYFQNEAQLEKSRLLSDRFSAERPKGSFSTLEIQRTEQGDSAMYLCASSLALGLANDNEQFFGPGTRLTVL.

This clonotype was seen ten or more times. The chain is built from TRBV12-3 or TRBV12-4 and TRBJ2-7; 7 nucleotides match TRBD1. The CDR3 covers 13 residues. The trim removed 6 bases at V and 2 bases at J, leaving 4 bases unmatched. In DNA, the CDR3 is TGTGCCAGCAGGGTGGACAGGCCCTACGAGCAGTACTTC. Translated, it gives CASRVDRPYEQYF.

This clonotype was observed many times. CDR3 region: CASSVGDRDNQPQHF. In DNA, the CDR3 is TGTGCCAGCAGCGTAGGGGACAGGGACAATCAGCCCCAGCATTTT. J is TRBJ1-5 and V is TRBV9; 9 bases are shared with TRBD1. The junction had 1 base not matched to a gene; V was cut back by 0 bases and J by 3 bases. This CDR3 spans 15 amino acids. CDR1 SGDLS and CDR2 YYNGEE come from the germline V gene.